This TCR beta chain stems from a study of blood T cell repertoires in COVID-19. Clones were sequenced by immunoSEQ multiplex PCR, and TCRdb holds only the in-frame ones, with some missing. The sample records around 230,000 clones, 83% being singletons. Per germline, CDR1 SNHLY and CDR2 FYNNEI. CDR3 length equals 13 residues. Trimming shortened V by 10 bases and J by 2 bases, and 15 bases separated the two germline ends. The rearrangement links TRBV2 to TRBJ2-7, with D perhaps TRBD1 (6 bases). The sequence was collected from a woman aged 45-65 years with acute or convalescent COVID-19. The sequencing input was peripheral blood. CDR3 sequence (DNA): TGTGCCAACCAGGGGCGGAGGACCTACGAGCAGTACTTC. Translated, it gives CANQGRRTYEQYF.